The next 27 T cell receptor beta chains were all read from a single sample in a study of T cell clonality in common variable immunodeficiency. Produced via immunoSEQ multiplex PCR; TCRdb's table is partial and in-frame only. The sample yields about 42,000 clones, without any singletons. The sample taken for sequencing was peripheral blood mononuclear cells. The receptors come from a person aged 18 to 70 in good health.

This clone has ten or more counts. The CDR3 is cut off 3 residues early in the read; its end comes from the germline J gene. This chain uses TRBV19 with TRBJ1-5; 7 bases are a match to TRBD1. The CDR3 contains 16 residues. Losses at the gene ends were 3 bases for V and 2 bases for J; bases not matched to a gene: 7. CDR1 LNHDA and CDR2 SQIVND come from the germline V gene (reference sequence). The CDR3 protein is CASSISSGQGNQPQHF. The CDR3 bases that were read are TGTGCCAGTAGTATCAGCTCTGGACAGGGCAATCAGCCC.

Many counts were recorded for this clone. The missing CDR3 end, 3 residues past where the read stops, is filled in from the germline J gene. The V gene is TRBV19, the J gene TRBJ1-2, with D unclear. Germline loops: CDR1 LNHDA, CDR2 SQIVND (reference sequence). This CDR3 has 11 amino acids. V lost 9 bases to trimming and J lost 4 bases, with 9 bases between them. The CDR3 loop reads CASLSVYGYTF. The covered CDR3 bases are TGTGCCAGCCTAAGTGTCTATGGC.

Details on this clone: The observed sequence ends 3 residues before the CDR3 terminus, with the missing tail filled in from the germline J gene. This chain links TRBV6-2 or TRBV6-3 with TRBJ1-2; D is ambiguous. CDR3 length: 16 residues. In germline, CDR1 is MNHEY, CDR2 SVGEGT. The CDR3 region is CASSYRNSGNSYDYTF. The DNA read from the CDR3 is TGTGCCAGCAGTTATCGTAATAGCGGGAACTCCTACGAC.

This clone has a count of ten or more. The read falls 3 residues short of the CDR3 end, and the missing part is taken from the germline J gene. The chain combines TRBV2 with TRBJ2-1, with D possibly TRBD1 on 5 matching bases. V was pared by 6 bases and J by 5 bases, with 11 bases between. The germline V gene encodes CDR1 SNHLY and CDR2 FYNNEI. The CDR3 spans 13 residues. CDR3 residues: CASRSPDNNEQFF. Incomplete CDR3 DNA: TGTGCCAGCAGGAGCCCGGACAACAATGAG.

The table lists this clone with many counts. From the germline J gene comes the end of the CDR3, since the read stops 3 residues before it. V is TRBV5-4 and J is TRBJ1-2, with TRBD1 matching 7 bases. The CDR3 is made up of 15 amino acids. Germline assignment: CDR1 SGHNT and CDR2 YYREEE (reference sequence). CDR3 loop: CASSLEVGGVEGYTF. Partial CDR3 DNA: TGTGCCAGCAGCTTGGAAGTAGGGGGCGTTGAAGGC. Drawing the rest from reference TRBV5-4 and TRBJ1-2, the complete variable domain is ETGVTQSPTHLIKTRGQQVTLRCSSQSGHNTVSWYQQALGQGPQFIFQYYREEENGRGNFPPRFSGLQFPNYSSELNVNALELDDSALYLCASSLEVGGVEGYTFGSGTRLTVV.

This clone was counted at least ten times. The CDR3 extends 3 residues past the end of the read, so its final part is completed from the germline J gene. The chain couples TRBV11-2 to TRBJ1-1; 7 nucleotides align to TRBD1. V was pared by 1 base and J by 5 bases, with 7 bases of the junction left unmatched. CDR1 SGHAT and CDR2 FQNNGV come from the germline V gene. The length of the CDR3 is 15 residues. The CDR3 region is CASSLGTQGRTEAFF. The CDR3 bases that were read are TGTGCCAGCAGCTTAGGGACACAGGGGAGGACTGAA.

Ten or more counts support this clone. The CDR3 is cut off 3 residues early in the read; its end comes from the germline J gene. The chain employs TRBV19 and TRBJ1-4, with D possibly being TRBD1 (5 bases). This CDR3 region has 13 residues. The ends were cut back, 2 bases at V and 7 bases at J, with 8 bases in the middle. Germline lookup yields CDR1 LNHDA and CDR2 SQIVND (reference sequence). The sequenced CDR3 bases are TGTGCCAGTAGTATAAACGGGGGTGAAAAA. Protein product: CASSINGGEK. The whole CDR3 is CASSINGGEKLFF.

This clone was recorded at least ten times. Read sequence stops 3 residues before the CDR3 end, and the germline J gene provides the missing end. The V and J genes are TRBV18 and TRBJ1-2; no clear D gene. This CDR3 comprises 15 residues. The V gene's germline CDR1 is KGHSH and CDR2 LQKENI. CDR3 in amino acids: CASSPLQAPPEGYTF. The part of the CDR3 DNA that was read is TGTGCCAGCTCACCCCTCCAGGCCCCTCCTGAGGGC.

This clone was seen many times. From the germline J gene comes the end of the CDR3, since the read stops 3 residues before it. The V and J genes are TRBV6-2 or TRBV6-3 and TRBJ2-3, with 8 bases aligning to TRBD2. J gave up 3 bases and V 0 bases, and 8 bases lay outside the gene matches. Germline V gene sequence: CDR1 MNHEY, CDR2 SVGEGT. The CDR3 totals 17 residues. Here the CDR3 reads CASSYSSPGGRTDTQYF. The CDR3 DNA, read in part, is TGTGCCAGCAGTTACTCGAGCCCGGGGGGGCGTACAGATACG.

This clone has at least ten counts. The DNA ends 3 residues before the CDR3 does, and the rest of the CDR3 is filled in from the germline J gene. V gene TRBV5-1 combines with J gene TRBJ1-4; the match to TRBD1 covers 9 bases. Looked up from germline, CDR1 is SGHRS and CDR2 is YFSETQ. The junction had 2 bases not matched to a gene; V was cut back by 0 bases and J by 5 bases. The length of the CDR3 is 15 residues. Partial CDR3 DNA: TGCGCCAGCAGCTTGGTGGGGACAGGGAATGAAAAA. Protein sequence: CASSLVGTGNEK. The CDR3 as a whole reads CASSLVGTGNEKLFF.

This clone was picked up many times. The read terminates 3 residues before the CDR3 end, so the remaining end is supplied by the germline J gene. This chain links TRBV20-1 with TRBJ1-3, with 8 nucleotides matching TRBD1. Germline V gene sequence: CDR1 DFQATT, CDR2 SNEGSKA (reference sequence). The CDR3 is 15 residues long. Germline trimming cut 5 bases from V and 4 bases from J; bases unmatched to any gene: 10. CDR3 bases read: TGCAGTGCTTATAAAACAGGGGGAGGGGGAAACACC. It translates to CSAYKTGGGGNT. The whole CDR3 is CSAYKTGGGGNTIYF.

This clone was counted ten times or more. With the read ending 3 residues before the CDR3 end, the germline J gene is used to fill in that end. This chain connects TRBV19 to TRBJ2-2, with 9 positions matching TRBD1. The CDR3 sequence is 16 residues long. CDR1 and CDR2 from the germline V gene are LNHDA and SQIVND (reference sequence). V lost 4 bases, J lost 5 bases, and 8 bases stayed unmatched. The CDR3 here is CASSKVGQGWTGELFF. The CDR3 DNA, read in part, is TGTGCCAGTAGTAAAGTGGGACAGGGTTGGACCGGGGAG. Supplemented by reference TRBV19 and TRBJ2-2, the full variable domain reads DGGITQSPKYLFRKEGQNVTLSCEQNLNHDAMYWYRQDPGQGLRLIYYSQIVNDFQKGDIAEGYSVSREKKESFPLTVTSAQKNPTAFYLCASSKVGQGWTGELFFGEGSRLTVL.

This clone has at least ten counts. CDR3 residues: CASSTTSGSNLKTQYF. CDR3 DNA, as far as it was read: TGTGCCAGCAGCACGACTAGCGGGAGCAATCTGAAGACC. The V and J genes are TRBV28 and TRBJ2-5, with 12 positions matching TRBD2. Sequencing ends 3 residues short of the CDR3 end; the germline J gene provides the rest. This CDR3 is 16 amino acids long. Germline V gene lookup returns CDR1 MDHEN and CDR2 SYDVKM. V shed 6 bases and J 6 bases; nucleotides not matched to a gene: 11.

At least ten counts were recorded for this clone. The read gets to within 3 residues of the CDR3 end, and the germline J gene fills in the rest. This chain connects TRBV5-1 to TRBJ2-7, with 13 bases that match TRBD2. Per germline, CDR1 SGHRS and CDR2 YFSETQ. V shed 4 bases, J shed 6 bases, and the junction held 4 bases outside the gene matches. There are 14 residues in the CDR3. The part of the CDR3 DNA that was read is TGCGCCAGCAGCGCACTAGCGGGAGGGCTCGAG. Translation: CASSALAGGLE. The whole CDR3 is CASSALAGGLEQYF.

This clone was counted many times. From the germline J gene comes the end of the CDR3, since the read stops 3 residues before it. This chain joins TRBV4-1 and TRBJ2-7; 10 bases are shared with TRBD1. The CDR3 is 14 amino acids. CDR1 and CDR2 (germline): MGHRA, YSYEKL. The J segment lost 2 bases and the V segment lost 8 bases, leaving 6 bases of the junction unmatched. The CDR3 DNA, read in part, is TGCGCCAGCGGATCGGGGACAGGGGCCTACGAG. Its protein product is CASGSGTGAYE. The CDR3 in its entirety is CASGSGTGAYEQYF.

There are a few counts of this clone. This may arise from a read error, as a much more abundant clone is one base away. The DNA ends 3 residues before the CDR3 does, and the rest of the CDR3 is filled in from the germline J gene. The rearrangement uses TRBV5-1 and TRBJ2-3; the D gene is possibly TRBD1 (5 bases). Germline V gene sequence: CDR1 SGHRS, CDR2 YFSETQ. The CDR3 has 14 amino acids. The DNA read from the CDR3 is TGCGCCAGCAGCTTCCCAGGGATTAAGGAGACG. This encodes CASSFPGIKET. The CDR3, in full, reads CASSFPGIKETQYF. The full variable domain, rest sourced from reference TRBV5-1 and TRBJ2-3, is KAGVTQTPRYLIKTRGQQVTLSCSPISGHRSVSWYQQTPGQGLQFLFEYFSETQRNKGNFPGRFSGRQFSNSRSEMNVSTLELGDSALYLCASSFPGIKETQYFGPGTRLTVL.

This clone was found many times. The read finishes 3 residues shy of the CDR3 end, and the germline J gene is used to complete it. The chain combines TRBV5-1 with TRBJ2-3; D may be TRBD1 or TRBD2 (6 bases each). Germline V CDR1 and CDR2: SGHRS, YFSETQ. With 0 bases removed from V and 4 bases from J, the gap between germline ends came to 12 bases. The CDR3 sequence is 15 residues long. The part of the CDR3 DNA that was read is TGCGCCAGCAGCTTGGGCCAGGGGAGGCCAGATACG. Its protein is CASSLGQGRPDT. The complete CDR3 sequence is CASSLGQGRPDTQYF.

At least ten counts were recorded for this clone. CDR3 DNA (partial): TGTGCCACTTCGACAGGGGCCTACAATGAG. This codes for CATSTGAYNE. The entire CDR3 reads CATSTGAYNEQFF. The chain has TRBV2 and TRBJ2-1, with 8 nucleotides matching TRBD1. The missing CDR3 end, 3 residues past where the read stops, is filled in from the germline J gene. CDR1 is SNHLY, CDR2 FYNNEI, per germline. Germline trimming cut 10 bases from V and 2 bases from J; bases unmatched to any gene: 4. This CDR3 region has 13 residues. Together with reference TRBV2 and TRBJ2-1, the CDR3 gives the full variable domain: EPEVTQTPSHQVTQMGQEVILRCVPISNHLYFYWYRQILGQKVEFLVSFYNNEISEKSEIFDDQFSVERPDGSNFTLKIRSTKLEDSAMYFCATSTGAYNEQFFGPGTRLTVL.

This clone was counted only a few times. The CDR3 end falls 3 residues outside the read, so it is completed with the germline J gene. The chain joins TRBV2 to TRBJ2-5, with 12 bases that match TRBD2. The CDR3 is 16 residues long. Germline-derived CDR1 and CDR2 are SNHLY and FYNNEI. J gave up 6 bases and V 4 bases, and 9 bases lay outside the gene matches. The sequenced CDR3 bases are TGTGCCAGCAGTGGGGGTCTAGCGGGAGGGCCGAAGACC. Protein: CASSGGLAGGPKT. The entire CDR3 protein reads CASSGGLAGGPKTQYF. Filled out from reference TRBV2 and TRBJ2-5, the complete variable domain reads EPEVTQTPSHQVTQMGQEVILRCVPISNHLYFYWYRQILGQKVEFLVSFYNNEISEKSEIFDDQFSVERPDGSNFTLKIRSTKLEDSAMYFCASSGGLAGGPKTQYFGPGTRLLVL.

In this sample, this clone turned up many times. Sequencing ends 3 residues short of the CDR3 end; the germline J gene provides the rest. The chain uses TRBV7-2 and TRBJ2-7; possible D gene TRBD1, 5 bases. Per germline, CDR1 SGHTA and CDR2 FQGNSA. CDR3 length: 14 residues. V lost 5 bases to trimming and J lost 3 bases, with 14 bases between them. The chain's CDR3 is CASSPDRDSYEQYF. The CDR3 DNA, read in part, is TGTGCCAGCAGCCCCGACAGAGACAGCTACGAG.

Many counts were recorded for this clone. CDR3 amino acids: CSVQGDTDTQYF. The DNA read from the CDR3 is TGCAGCGTTCAGGGAGACACAGATACG. This rearrangement joins TRBV29-1 to TRBJ2-3; either TRBD1 or TRBD2 may fit D (5 bases each). The sequenced fragment ends 3 residues before the CDR3 boundary, so the rest is inferred from the germline J gene. Deletions cut 5 bases from V and 2 bases from J, with 8 bases between. The germline CDR1 and CDR2 sequences are SQVTM and ANQGSEA. This CDR3 has 12 residues.

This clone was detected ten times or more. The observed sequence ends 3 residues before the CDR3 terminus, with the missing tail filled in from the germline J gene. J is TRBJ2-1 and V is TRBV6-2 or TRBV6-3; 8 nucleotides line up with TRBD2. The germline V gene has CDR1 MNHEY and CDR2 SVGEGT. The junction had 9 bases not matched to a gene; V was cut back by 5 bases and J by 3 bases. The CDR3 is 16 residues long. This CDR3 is CASSSPGTRVYNEQFF. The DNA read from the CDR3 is TGTGCCAGCAGTAGCCCCGGGACTAGAGTCTACAATGAG.

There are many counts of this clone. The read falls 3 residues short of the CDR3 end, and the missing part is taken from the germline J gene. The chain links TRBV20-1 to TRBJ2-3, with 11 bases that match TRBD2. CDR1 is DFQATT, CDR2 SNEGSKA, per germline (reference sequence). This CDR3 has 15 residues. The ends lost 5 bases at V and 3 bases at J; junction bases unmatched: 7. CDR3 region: CSAGVSGGGTDTQYF. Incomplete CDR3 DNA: TGCAGTGCTGGGGTTAGCGGGGGGGGGACAGATACG.

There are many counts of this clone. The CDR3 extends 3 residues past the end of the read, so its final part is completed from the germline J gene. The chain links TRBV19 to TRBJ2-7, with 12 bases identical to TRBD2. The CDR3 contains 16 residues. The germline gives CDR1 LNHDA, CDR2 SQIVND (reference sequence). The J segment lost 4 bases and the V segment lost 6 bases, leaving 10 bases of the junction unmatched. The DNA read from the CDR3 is TGTGCCAGTAGCAGAGAACTAGCGGGGGGCCCGTACGAG. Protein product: CASSRELAGGPYE. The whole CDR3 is CASSRELAGGPYEQYF.

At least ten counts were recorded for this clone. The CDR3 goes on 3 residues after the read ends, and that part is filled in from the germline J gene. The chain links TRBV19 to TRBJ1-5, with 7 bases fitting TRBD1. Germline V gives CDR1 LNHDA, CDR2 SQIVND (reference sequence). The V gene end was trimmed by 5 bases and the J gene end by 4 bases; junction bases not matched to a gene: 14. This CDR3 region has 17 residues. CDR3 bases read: TGTGCCAGTAGTCAAGTTAGAGGCAGGGGGTGGAATCAGCCC. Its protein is CASSQVRGRGWNQP. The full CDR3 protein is CASSQVRGRGWNQPQHF.

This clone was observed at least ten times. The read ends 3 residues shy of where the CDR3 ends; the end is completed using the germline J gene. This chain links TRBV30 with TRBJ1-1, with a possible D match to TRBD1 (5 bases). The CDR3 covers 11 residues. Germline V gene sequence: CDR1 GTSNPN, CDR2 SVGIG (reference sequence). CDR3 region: CLGRTNTEAFF. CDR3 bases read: TGTCTGGGGCGGACGAACACTGAA.

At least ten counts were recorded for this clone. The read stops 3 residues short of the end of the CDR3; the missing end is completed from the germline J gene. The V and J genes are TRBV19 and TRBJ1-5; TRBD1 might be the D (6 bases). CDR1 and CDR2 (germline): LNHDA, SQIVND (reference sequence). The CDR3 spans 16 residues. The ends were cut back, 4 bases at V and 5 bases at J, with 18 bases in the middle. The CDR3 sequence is CASSTAQGKGHQPQHF. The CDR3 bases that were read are TGTGCCAGTAGTACGGCCCAGGGGAAAGGTCATCAGCCC.